These 17 T cell receptor beta chains share one sample of origin, sequenced in a study of spatial heterogeneity in lung cancer. The antigens of these receptors remain unknown. The time point was: sample taken at primary tumor resection. Notes on the study in general: How many expanded intratumoral alpha and beta TCRs were present tracked the tumor mutation count, which was a count of nonsynonymous mutations.

MiXCR, run by TCRdb on the 5' RACE reads, gives a single entry per CDR3 protein. This table has more than 10,000 distinct CDR3 sequences, 5.1% appearing once. The material was lung tumor tissue, obtained at surgery. The source of these receptors is a male donor with early-stage non-small cell lung cancer.

This clonotype was observed a few times. V is TRBV7-8 and J is TRBJ2-1; a possible D gene is TRBD1 (5 bases). In germline, CDR1 is SGHVS, CDR2 FQNEAQ. V was trimmed by 0 bases and J by 12 bases, leaving 18 bases between them. The CDR3 is made up of 15 amino acids. CDR3 loop: CASSLAELVTEAQFF. For the CDR3, the DNA is TGTGCCAGCAGCTTAGCGGAGCTGGTGACAGAAGCGCAGTTCTTC.

This clonotype was counted many times. The CDR3 sequence is CSARDGSGSPYEQYF. The CDR3 DNA sequence: TGCAGTGCTAGGGACGGATCAGGGAGCCCCTACGAGCAGTACTTC. The genes are TRBV20-1 and TRBJ2-7; D could derive from TRBD1 or TRBD2 (5 bases each). This CDR3 has 15 amino acids. The germline V and J ends were trimmed by 3 bases and 2 bases, with 17 bases remaining between them. The germline gives CDR1 DFQATT, CDR2 SNEGSKA (reference sequence).

This clonotype was counted at least ten times. The chain combines TRBV4-2 with TRBJ2-5, with a weak D call TRBD1 (5 bases). V was clipped by 0 bases and J by 5 bases, with 13 bases between them. The CDR3 has 15 residues. CDR1 and CDR2 from the germline V gene are LGHNA and YNFKEQ. The CDR3 loop reads CASSQDYIRVETQYF. Written as DNA, the CDR3 is TGTGCCAGCAGCCAAGATTATATCAGGGTTGAGACCCAGTACTTC.

This clonotype was observed a few times. This chain joins TRBV29-1 and TRBJ2-1; D uncertain. Deletions cut 5 bases from V and 0 bases from J, with 5 bases between. Germline assignment: CDR1 SQVTM and CDR2 ANQGSEA. This CDR3 has 12 amino acids. This CDR3 is CSVLASYNEQFF. Written as DNA, the CDR3 is TGCAGCGTTCTCGCCTCCTACAATGAGCAGTTCTTC.

This clonotype was counted ten times or more. This chain connects TRBV4-2 to TRBJ2-1; D is uncertain. The length of the CDR3 is 15 residues. Trimming stripped 0 bases from V and 7 bases from J, with 13 bases between. CDR1 is LGHNA and CDR2 is YNFKEQ in the germline V gene. CDR3 sequence: CASSQERNRENEQFF. As DNA, the CDR3 is TGTGCCAGCAGCCAAGAACGGAATAGGGAAAATGAGCAGTTCTTC.

Ten or more counts support this clonotype. This sequence joins TRBV4-3 and TRBJ1-6; a possible D gene is TRBD1 (5 bases). Trimming cost V 4 bases and J 14 bases, with 12 bases left between them. The CDR3 is 12 residues long. CDR1 is LGHNA and CDR2 is YSLEER in the germline V gene. The CDR3: CASSRDRGALHF. As DNA, the CDR3 is TGCGCCAGCAGCCGGGACCGGGGGGCCCTCCACTTT.

This clonotype was detected many times. The gene calls are TRBV28 and TRBJ1-5, with unresolved D. The V gene lost 3 bases and the J gene lost 6 bases, with 12 bases spanning the gap. Germline V gene data show CDR1 as MDHEN and CDR2 as SYDVKM. The CDR3 extends over 14 amino acids. CDR3 DNA: TGTGCCAGCAGTTTGGGAGGATCGGGTCAGCCCCAGCATTTT. Translation: CASSLGGSGQPQHF.

This clonotype came up many times. The chain employs TRBV29-1 and TRBJ2-1; 7 nucleotides line up with TRBD2. CDR1 and CDR2 from the germline V gene are SQVTM and ANQGSEA. The CDR3 has 15 residues. V gave up 7 bases and J gave up 3 bases; unmatched junction bases: 12. In DNA form, the CDR3 reads TGCAGCGGATTCACTGGGCGGGGGAGCTACAATGAGCAGTTCTTC. Amino acid sequence: CSGFTGRGSYNEQFF.

This clonotype was detected many times. The chain joins TRBV24-1 to TRBJ2-5, with 8 positions matching TRBD1. V was pared by 4 bases and J by 3 bases, with 6 bases of the junction left unmatched. Germline V gene lookup returns CDR1 KGHDR and CDR2 SFDVKD. CDR3 size: 15 residues. The CDR3 region is CATSEGSGGKETQYF. Written as DNA, the CDR3 is TGTGCCACCAGTGAGGGATCAGGGGGCAAAGAGACCCAGTACTTC.

This clonotype was detected many times. The chain employs TRBV6-2 or TRBV6-3 and TRBJ1-1, with D unresolved. The V gene lost 8 bases and the J gene lost 4 bases, with 20 bases spanning the gap. The CDR3 covers 15 residues. Germline V gene data show CDR1 as MNHEY and CDR2 as SVGEGT. CDR3 sequence: CASQDFQQSSTEAFF. CDR3 bases: TGTGCCAGCCAAGACTTCCAACAATCGAGCACTGAAGCTTTCTTT.

This clonotype was counted at least ten times. The chain couples TRBV6-2 or TRBV6-3 to TRBJ1-5; unclear D gene. Trimming pared 6 bases from V and 3 bases from J, leaving 12 bases between. From germline, CDR1 is MNHEY and CDR2 SVGEGT. The CDR3 extends over 14 amino acids. The CDR3 protein is CASSRNLDNQPQHF. DNA of the CDR3: TGTGCCAGCAGCCGAAACCTAGACAATCAGCCCCAGCATTTT.

This clonotype was seen many times. The J gene is TRBJ2-3, the V gene TRBV6-2 or TRBV6-3; D might be TRBD1 or TRBD2, each matching 5 bases. With 0 bases removed from V and 3 bases from J, the gap between germline ends came to 7 bases. Germline V gene data show CDR1 as MNHEY and CDR2 as SVGEGT. The CDR3 length is 14 residues. CDR3 protein: CASSYSRGTDTQYF. CDR3 sequence (DNA): TGTGCCAGCAGTTACTCGAGGGGAACAGATACGCAGTATTTT.

In its sample, this clonotype was seen many times. The rearrangement links TRBV4-1 to TRBJ1-2; TRBD1 aligns across 9 bases. The CDR3 is made up of 14 amino acids. The trim removed 5 bases at V and 4 bases at J, leaving 5 bases unmatched. Germline CDR1 MGHRA, CDR2 YSYEKL. The CDR3 region is CASSLQGAGYGYTF. Written as DNA, the CDR3 is TGCGCCAGCAGCTTACAGGGGGCTGGCTATGGCTACACCTTC.

This clonotype was seen a handful of times. This chain links TRBV3-1 with TRBJ2-3, with D possibly being TRBD1 or TRBD2 (5 bases each). CDR3 length: 13 residues. The V and J ends lost 4 bases and 10 bases respectively, with 15 bases between them. CDR1 is LGHDT and CDR2 is YNNKEL in the germline V gene (reference sequence). The CDR3 protein is CASSPTGPRPQYF. The CDR3 coding sequence is TGTGCCAGCAGCCCAACGGGGCCGAGGCCGCAGTATTTT.

This clonotype was counted many times. This chain connects TRBV20-1 to TRBJ2-5, with D unclear. In germline, CDR1 is DFQATT, CDR2 SNEGSKA (reference sequence). The CDR3 sequence is 13 residues long. Between the trimmed V and J ends, which lost 5 bases and 1 base, there was a span of 11 bases. The DNA of the CDR3 is TGCAGTGCTCCCGACCCCATCCAAGAGACCCAGTACTTC. Its protein is CSAPDPIQETQYF.

This chain joins TRBV2 and TRBJ1-5; no firm D call. Germline values: CDR1 SNHLY, CDR2 FYNNEI. V lost 4 bases and J 0 bases, leaving 7 bases between the germline ends. This CDR3 region has 14 residues. The CDR3 nucleotides are TGTGCCAGCAGTGCAGTCTATAGCAATCAGCCCCAGCATTTT. Translating gives CASSAVYSNQPQHF.

In this sample, this clonotype turned up many times. The chain carries TRBV5-1 and TRBJ2-5; 8 positions agree with TRBD1. Germline V gene sequence: CDR1 SGHRS, CDR2 YFSETQ. After removal of 0 bases from V and 1 base from J, the junction contained 5 bases not matched to a gene. The CDR3 runs 16 residues. The CDR3 loop reads CASSLGRTGIQETQYF. For the CDR3, the DNA is TGCGCCAGCAGCTTGGGCCGGACAGGGATCCAAGAGACCCAGTACTTC. The variable domain in full, completed from reference TRBV5-1 and TRBJ2-5, reads KAGVTQTPRYLIKTRGQQVTLSCSPISGHRSVSWYQQTPGQGLQFLFEYFSETQRNKGNFPGRFSGRQFSNSRSEMNVSTLELGDSALYLCASSLGRTGIQETQYFGPGTRLLVL.